This TCR beta chain is from a study of siplizumab effects on memory and regulatory T cells. This CDR3 has 15 amino acids. V was clipped by 2 bases and J by 7 bases; unmatched bases: 10. The V gene's germline CDR1 is KGHSH and CDR2 LQKENI. The study, taken as a whole, reports: Roughly 75-95% of proliferating CD4+ or CD8+ clones lacked an assignable naive or memory phenotype.

Assaying covered 75,000 to 100,000 TCR templates per sample. Profiling relied on immunoSEQ multiplex PCR, and the TCRdb table lists in-frame clones only, not all of them. The sample lists some 100,000 clones, around 92% occurring once. In regard to this clone: Antigen unknown.

The sequencing input was Tregs sorted from blood. This TCR was recovered from a human donor in good health. V is TRBV18 and J is TRBJ2-7, with 8 bases aligning to TRBD2. The CDR3 spells CASSPVTGGPREQYF. The DNA of the CDR3 is TGTGCCAGCTCACCAGTCACGGGAGGGCCTCGGGAGCAGTACTTC.